A selection of T cell receptor beta chains follows, all from one sample in a study of T-cell reconstitution after alpha-beta-depleted transplantation in children. One entry per CDR3 protein, called by TCRdb with MiXCR from the PCR reads. This sample has almost 500,000 distinct CDR3 sequences, with approximately 13% found just once. Here the sequenced sample was PBMCs from the stem cell graft donor, taken from the stem cell graft. These receptors originate from a human donor who donated a stem cell graft to a child with combined immunodeficiency. Both conserved end residues are part of each CDR3. D genes are given only for firm matches. A clone size is listed for some rows: how often the clone was seen (once, few, many), or a class if it is expanded.

d_gene,v_gene,abundance,j_gene,CDR3nt,CDR3aa
.,TRBV9,few,TRBJ1-3,TGTGCCAGCAGCGGTAGCAGCTCTGGAAACACCATATATTTT,CASSGSSSGNTIYF
.,TRBV2,few,TRBJ2-7,TGTGCCAGCAGAGTCTACTACGAGCAGTACTTC,CASRVYYEQYF
.,TRBV7-2,.,TRBJ2-1,TGTGCCAGCAGCTTTCCCCTACTAGATATCCACAATGAGCAGTTCTTC,CASSFPLLDIHNEQFF
TRBD1,TRBV10-2,few,TRBJ1-5,TGCGCCAGCACTATAGGACAGGGGAATCAGCCCCAGCATTTT,CASTIGQGNQPQHF
.,TRBV7-2,.,TRBJ2-3,TGTGCCAGCAGCCGGAGGAGCGGAAACACAGATACGCAGTATTTT,CASSRRSGNTDTQYF
.,TRBV29-1,few,TRBJ1-5,TGCAGCGTTTTAATATTGAATCAGCCCCAGCATTTT,CSVLILNQPQHF
.,TRBV7-8,few,TRBJ2-1,TGTGCCAGCAGCCCACGCTGGGGTAGGGGCAATGAGCAGTTCTTC,CASSPRWGRGNEQFF
.,TRBV4-2,few,TRBJ2-3,TGTGCCAGCAGCCAAGATAGGGGTGCCGGGGATACGCAGTATTTT,CASSQDRGAGDTQYF
.,TRBV6-2/TRBV6-3,.,TRBJ2-2,TGTGCCAGCATCTACTCCAAGAACACCGGGGAGCTGTTTTTT,CASIYSKNTGELFF
.,TRBV7-2,.,TRBJ2-5,TGTGCCAGCAGCTTAGCGTCCAGGGGAGAAACCCAGTACTTC,CASSLASRGETQYF
.,TRBV29-1,.,TRBJ1-4,TGCAGCGTTGATAGATGGCAGGGGAATGAAAAACTGTTTTTT,CSVDRWQGNEKLFF
TRBD1,TRBV20-1,.,TRBJ2-1,TGCAGTGCCACTCGGGACAGCTACAATGAGCAGTTCTTC,CSATRDSYNEQFF
.,TRBV27,many,TRBJ2-7,TGTGCCAGCAGTTTAAGGGACGGTTCCTACGAGCAGTACTTC,CASSLRDGSYEQYF
.,TRBV5-5,.,TRBJ2-1,TGTGCCAGCAGCTTGGCCATGGGGGCCAATGAGCAGTTCTTC,CASSLAMGANEQFF
TRBD1,TRBV7-2,few,TRBJ1-5,TGTGCCAGCAGCTGGGCCGGGACAGGCGATCAGCCCCAGCATTTT,CASSWAGTGDQPQHF
.,TRBV4-1,.,TRBJ1-1,TGCGCCAGCAGCCGGGGGTGGGGGAACACTGAAGCTTTCTTT,CASSRGWGNTEAFF
.,TRBV29-1,.,TRBJ2-3,TGCAGCGTTTCCCCTTTTTCGGAGGATACGCAGTATTTT,CSVSPFSEDTQYF
TRBD1,TRBV6-2/TRBV6-3,.,TRBJ2-7,TGTGCCAGCAGTTCCCCGACAGGGTTCGAGCAGTACTTC,CASSSPTGFEQYF
.,TRBV4-3,.,TRBJ2-7,TGCGCCAGCAGCCAAGATCGGGGGGCTGGCGAGCAGTACTTC,CASSQDRGAGEQYF
.,TRBV27,.,TRBJ2-3,TGTGCCAGCAGTTTAAGGCTAGCAGGGAGGCCGTATTTT,CASSLRLAGRPYF
.,TRBV5-1,many,TRBJ2-7,TGCGCCAGCAGCTTGGCCAGGTCCTACGAGCAGTACTTC,CASSLARSYEQYF
.,TRBV27,.,TRBJ2-2,TGTGCCAGCAGTTTATCGAACAGGGCGAACACCGGGGAGCTGTTTTTT,CASSLSNRANTGELFF
.,TRBV29-1,few,TRBJ2-7,TGCAGCGTTGAAGGTCCGGGGCTACCTTACGAGCAGTACTTC,CSVEGPGLPYEQYF
.,TRBV12-5,few,TRBJ2-6,TGTGCTAGTGCCACCTACAGGGGGGGGTCTGGGGCCAACGTCCTGACTTTC,CASATYRGGSGANVLTF
TRBD2,TRBV12-3/TRBV12-4,few,TRBJ2-1,TGTGCCAGCAGTTTTCCCAGCGGGAGGTACAATGAGCAGTTCTTC,CASSFPSGRYNEQFF
.,TRBV20-1,many,TRBJ2-3,TGCAGTGCTGAGTCTAGCTCTAGCACAGATACGCAGTATTTT,CSAESSSSTDTQYF
.,TRBV7-3,.,TRBJ1-1,TGTGCCAGCAGCCCTGGCCCAGGGGCCCTGAACACTGAAGCTTTCTTT,CASSPGPGALNTEAFF
.,TRBV11-3,few,TRBJ2-2,TGTGCCAGCAGCTACGAGGGAGGCGGGGAGCTGTTTTTT,CASSYEGGGELFF
.,TRBV12-5,few,TRBJ2-3,TGTGAGCCCGGTGGGGCGGATAAGAGCACAGATACGCAGTATTTT,CEPGGADKSTDTQYF
TRBD2,TRBV9,.,TRBJ2-1,TGTGCCAGCAGCGTAGTAGGGACTAGCGGGAGGGCCGATGTGTCCCGCTCCTACAATGAGCAGTTCTTC,CASSVVGTSGRADVSRSYNEQFF
.,TRBV27,few,TRBJ2-4,TGTGCCAGCAGTTTATCGGGGACGGTCGGCATTCAGTACTTC,CASSLSGTVGIQYF
.,TRBV3-1,.,TRBJ2-3,TGTGCCAGCAGCGCGTCCAGGGGAGATACGCAGTATTTT,CASSASRGDTQYF
TRBD2,TRBV30,few,TRBJ2-3,TGTGCCTGGAGCGCAGCGGGGCTCACAGATACGCAGTATTTT,CAWSAAGLTDTQYF
.,TRBV4-3,.,TRBJ1-6,TGCGCCAGCAGCCAGGAAACAGGGACACCCCTCCACTTT,CASSQETGTPLHF
.,TRBV5-1,few,TRBJ2-2,TGCGCCAGCGGCCGGGAACCCCTGAACACCGGGGAGCTGTTTTTT,CASGREPLNTGELFF
TRBD2,TRBV4-3,.,TRBJ2-1,TGCGCCAGCAGCCCTTCGGGCGGGGGGGAATACAATGAGCAGTTCTTC,CASSPSGGGEYNEQFF
.,TRBV20-1,.,TRBJ2-7,TGCAGTGCCGCCCTAGGACTAGCAGGGGGGCCGGGGGACGAGCAGTACTTC,CSAALGLAGGPGDEQYF
.,TRBV29-1,many,TRBJ1-1,TGCAGCGTAATACCGACAGCGAACACTGAAGCTTTCTTT,CSVIPTANTEAFF
.,TRBV20-1,many,TRBJ1-6,TGCAGTGCAGAAGGGAAGACCAATTCACCCCTCCACTTT,CSAEGKTNSPLHF
.,TRBV4-3,many,TRBJ2-1,TGCGCCAGCAGCCAAGATCTGGGGAGCTCCTACAATGAGCAGTTCTTC,CASSQDLGSSYNEQFF
TRBD1,TRBV30,few,TRBJ1-2,TGTGCCTGGAGCATTACAGGGGGCGTCTATGGCTACACCTTC,CAWSITGGVYGYTF
TRBD1,TRBV5-1,few,TRBJ2-7,TGCGCCAGCAGCCCAACATCCGGGACAGGGGGCCAAGAGCAGTACTTC,CASSPTSGTGGQEQYF
.,TRBV12-3/TRBV12-4,.,TRBJ2-1,TGTGCCAGCAGTTTTCAGGGGCGGAGGGAGCAGTTCTTC,CASSFQGRREQFF
.,TRBV18,.,TRBJ2-7,TGTGCCAGCTCACCACGGACTCAGATCTACGAGCAGTACTTC,CASSPRTQIYEQYF
TRBD1,TRBV12-3/TRBV12-4,few,TRBJ2-7,TGTGCCAGCAGTTCCACAGGGGTCGACGAGCAGTACTTC,CASSSTGVDEQYF